The T cell receptor beta chain under discussion was sequenced for a study of blood T cell repertoires in COVID-19. Study at large: The United States, Italy and Spain provided the acute and convalescent COVID-19 samples. The cDNA or gDNA used as material had been derived from T cells, B-cell-depleted T cells, or PBMCs.

In the study's own analysis: Estimates of nucleated cell counts were drawn from the amplification of reference gene primers. Method: immunoSEQ multiplex PCR; TCRdb's copy keeps in-frame clones and lacks some. Clone size and V and J calls were adopted from that table, with D and trimming inferred from the DNA. Among about 100,000 clones listed, about 80% were seen once. This CDR3 region has 11 residues. Trimming left V 5 bases short and J 11 bases short, with 12 bases between. Germline V lookup: CDR1 SEHNR, CDR2 FQNEAQ (reference sequence). Sequencing used peripheral blood. This TCR was sampled from a man between 65 and 85 years old with active or convalescent COVID-19. The V gene is TRBV7-9, the J gene TRBJ1-1; D is unresolved. CDR3 region: CASSPPPGAFF. The CDR3 DNA reads TGTGCCAGCAGCCCTCCCCCGGGGGCTTTCTTT.